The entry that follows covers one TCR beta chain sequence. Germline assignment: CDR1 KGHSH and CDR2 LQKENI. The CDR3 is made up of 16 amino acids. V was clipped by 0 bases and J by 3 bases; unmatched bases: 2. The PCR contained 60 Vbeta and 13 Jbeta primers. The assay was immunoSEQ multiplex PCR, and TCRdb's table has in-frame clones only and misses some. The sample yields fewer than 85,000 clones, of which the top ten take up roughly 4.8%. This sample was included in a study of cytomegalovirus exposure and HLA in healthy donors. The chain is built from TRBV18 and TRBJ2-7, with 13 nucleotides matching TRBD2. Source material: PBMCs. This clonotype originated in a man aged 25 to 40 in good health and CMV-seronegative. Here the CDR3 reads CASSPPGTSGIYEQYF. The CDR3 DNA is TGTGCCAGCTCACCACCGGGGACTAGCGGGATCTACGAGCAGTACTTC. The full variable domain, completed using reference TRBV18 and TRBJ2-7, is NAGVMQNPRHLVRRRGQEARLRCSPMKGHSHVYWYRQLPEEGLKFMVYLQKENIIDESGMPKERFSAEFPKEGPSILRIQQVVRGDSAAYFCASSPPGTSGIYEQYFGPGTRLTVT.